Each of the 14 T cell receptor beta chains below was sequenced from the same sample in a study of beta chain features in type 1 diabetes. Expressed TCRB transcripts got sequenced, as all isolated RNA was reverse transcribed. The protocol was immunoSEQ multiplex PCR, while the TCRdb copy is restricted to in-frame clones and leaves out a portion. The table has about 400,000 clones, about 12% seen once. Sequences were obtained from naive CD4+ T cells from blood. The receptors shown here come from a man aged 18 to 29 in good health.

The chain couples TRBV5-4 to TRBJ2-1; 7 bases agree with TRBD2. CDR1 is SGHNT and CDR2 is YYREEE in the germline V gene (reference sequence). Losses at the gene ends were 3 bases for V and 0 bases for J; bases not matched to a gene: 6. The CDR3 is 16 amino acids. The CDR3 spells CASSWNGGSSYNEQFF. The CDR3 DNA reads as TGTGCCAGCAGCTGGAACGGGGGGAGCTCCTACAATGAGCAGTTCTTC.

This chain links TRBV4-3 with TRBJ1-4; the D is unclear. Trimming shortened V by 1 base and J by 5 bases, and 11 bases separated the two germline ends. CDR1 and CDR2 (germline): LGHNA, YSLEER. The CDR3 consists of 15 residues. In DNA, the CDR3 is TGCGCCAGCAGCCAAGGGAATGGAGGGAATGAAAAACTGTTTTTT. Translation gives CASSQGNGGNEKLFF.

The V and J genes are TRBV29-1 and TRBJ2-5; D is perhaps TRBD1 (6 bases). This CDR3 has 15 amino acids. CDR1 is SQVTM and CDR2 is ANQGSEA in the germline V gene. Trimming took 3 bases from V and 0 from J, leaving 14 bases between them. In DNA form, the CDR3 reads TGCAGCGTTGAGAAGACAGGAATAAACCAAGAGACCCAGTACTTC. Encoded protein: CSVEKTGINQETQYF.

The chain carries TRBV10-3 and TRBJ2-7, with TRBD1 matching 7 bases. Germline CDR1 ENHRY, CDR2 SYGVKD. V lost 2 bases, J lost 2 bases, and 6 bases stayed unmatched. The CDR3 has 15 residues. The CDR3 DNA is TGTGCCATCAGTGAGAGGACAGGATTTACCTACGAGCAGTACTTC. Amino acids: CAISERTGFTYEQYF.

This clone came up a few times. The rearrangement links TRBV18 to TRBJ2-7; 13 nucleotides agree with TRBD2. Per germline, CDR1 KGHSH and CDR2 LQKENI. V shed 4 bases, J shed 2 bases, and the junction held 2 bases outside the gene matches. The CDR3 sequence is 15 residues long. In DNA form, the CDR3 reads TGTGCCAGCTCACTAACTAGCGGGGGGGCCTACGAGCAGTACTTC. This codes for CASSLTSGGAYEQYF.

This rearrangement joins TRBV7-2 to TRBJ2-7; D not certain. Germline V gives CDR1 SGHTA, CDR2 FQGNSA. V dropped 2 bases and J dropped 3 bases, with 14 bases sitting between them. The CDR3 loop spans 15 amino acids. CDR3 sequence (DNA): TGTGCCAGCAGCTTATCTTCCATACCCGGCTACGAGCAGTACTTC. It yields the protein CASSLSSIPGYEQYF.

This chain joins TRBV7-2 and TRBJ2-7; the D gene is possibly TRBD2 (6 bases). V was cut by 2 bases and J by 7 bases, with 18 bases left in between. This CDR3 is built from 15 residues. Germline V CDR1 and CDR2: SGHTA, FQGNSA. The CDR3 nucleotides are TGTGCCAGCAGCTTATATATGGGGGGTTCGGGGGAGCAGTACTTC. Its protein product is CASSLYMGGSGEQYF.

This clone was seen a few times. The CDR3 nucleotides read TGTGCCAGCAGCCTAGGATATCTCGCCGGGGAGCTGTTTTTT. Amino acids: CASSLGYLAGELFF. The chain recombines TRBV28 with TRBJ2-2; D is unclear. The germline gives CDR1 MDHEN, CDR2 SYDVKM. This CDR3 spans 14 amino acids. V was cut by 6 bases and J by 6 bases, with 14 bases left in between.

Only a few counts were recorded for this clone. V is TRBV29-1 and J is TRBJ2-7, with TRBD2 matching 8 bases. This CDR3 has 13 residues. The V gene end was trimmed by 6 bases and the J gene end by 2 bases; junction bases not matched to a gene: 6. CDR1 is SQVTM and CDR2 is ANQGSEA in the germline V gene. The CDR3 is CSVDGLAPYEQYF. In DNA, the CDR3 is TGCAGCGTCGACGGACTAGCTCCCTACGAGCAGTACTTC.

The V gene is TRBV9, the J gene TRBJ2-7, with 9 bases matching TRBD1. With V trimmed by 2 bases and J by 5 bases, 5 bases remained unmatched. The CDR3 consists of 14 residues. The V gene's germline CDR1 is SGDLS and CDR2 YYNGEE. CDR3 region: CASSVGTGYDEQYF. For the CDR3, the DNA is TGTGCCAGCAGCGTCGGGACAGGGTACGACGAGCAGTACTTC. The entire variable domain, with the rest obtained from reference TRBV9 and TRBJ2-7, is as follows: DSGVTQTPKHLITATGQRVTLRCSPRSGDLSVYWYQQSLDQGLQFLIQYYNGEERAKGNILERFSAQQFPDLHSELNLSSLELGDSALYFCASSVGTGYDEQYFGPGTRLTVT.

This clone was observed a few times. CDR3 sequence (DNA): TGCAGTGATCCGCCGCCCCACACAGCTTTCTTT. Translation gives CSDPPPHTAFF. The chain employs TRBV20-1 and TRBJ1-1; no firm D call. Germline loops: CDR1 DFQATT, CDR2 SNEGSKA (reference sequence). The CDR3 is 11 amino acids. V lost 7 bases and J 10 bases, leaving 16 bases between the germline ends.

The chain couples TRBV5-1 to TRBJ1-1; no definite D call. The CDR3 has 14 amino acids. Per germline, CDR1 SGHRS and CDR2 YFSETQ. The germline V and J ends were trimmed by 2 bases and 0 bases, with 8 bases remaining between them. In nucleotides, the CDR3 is TGCGCCAGCAGCTTTTTCGAGATGAACACTGAAGCTTTCTTT. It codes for CASSFFEMNTEAFF.

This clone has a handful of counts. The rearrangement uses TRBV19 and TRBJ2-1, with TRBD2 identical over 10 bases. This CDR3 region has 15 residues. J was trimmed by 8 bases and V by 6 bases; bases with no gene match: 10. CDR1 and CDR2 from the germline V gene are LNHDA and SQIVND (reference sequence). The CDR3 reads CASSVALAGEDEQFF. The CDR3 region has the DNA TGTGCCAGTAGCGTCGCCCTAGCGGGAGAGGATGAGCAGTTCTTC.

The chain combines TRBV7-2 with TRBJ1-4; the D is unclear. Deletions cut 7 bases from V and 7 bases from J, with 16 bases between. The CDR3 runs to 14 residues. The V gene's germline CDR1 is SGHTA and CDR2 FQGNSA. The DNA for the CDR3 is TGTGCCAGCACCTACCAGGTCCCCACTGAAAAACTGTTTTTT. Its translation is CASTYQVPTEKLFF.